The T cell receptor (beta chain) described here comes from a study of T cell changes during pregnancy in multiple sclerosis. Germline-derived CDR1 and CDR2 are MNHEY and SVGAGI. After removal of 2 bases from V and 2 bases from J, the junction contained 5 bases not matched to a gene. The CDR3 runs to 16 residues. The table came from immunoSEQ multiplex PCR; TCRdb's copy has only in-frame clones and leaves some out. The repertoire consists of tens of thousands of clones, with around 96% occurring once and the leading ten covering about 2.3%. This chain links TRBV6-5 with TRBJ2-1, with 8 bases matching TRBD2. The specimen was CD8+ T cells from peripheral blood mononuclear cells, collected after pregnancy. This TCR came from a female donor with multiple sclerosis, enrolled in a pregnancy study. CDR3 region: CASSYDAGGAYNEQFF. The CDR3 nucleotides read TGTGCCAGCAGTTACGACGCGGGAGGAGCCTACAATGAGCAGTTCTTC.